Listed here are 25 T cell receptor beta chains from one sample, sequenced in a study of T cell responses to AZD1222 COVID-19 vaccine. The method was immunoSEQ multiplex PCR; TCRdb's version includes in-frame clones alone and lacks a portion of them. The table includes about 220,000 clones, about 93% detected once. The starting material was peripheral blood, obtained on day 0 of MenACWY control vaccination. These receptors were obtained from an adult in good health.

This sequence joins TRBV6-5 and TRBJ1-1; D unresolved. V lost 7 bases and J lost 1, with 16 bases in between. This CDR3 is built from 15 residues. CDR1 and CDR2 (germline): MNHEY, SVGAGI. The CDR3 reads CASTPGSTPNTEAFF. As DNA, the CDR3 is TGTGCCAGCACCCCCGGGTCAACCCCGAACACTGAAGCTTTCTTT.

The chain has TRBV28 and TRBJ1-2; 10 nucleotides align to TRBD1. Germline V gene sequence: CDR1 MDHEN, CDR2 SYDVKM. The CDR3 is 14 residues long. V shed 5 bases, J shed 7 bases, and the junction held 7 bases outside the gene matches. This chain's CDR3 is CASSTGQGNGGYTF. CDR3 bases: TGTGCCAGCAGTACGGGACAGGGGAATGGTGGCTACACCTTC.

The chain couples TRBV7-8 to TRBJ2-1; 10 nucleotides agree with TRBD2. J gave up 9 bases and V 4 bases, and 9 bases lay outside the gene matches. The V gene's germline CDR1 is SGHVS and CDR2 FQNEAQ. This CDR3 has 15 amino acids. CDR3 sequence: CASSSTSGVGGEQFF. CDR3 nucleotides: TGTGCCAGCAGCTCCACTAGCGGGGTAGGAGGTGAGCAGTTCTTC.

The chain combines TRBV7-8 with TRBJ1-1; D is possibly TRBD1 (5 bases). The CDR3 extends over 14 amino acids. Trimming shortened V by 5 bases and J by 3 bases, and 13 bases separated the two germline ends. From germline, CDR1 is SGHVS and CDR2 FQNEAQ. The CDR3 here is CASSPDSVYTEAFF. The CDR3 region has the DNA TGTGCCAGCAGCCCAGACAGTGTGTACACTGAAGCTTTCTTT.

The rearrangement joins TRBV6-1 to TRBJ1-5, with D unresolved. Germline loops: CDR1 MNHNS, CDR2 SASEGT. The CDR3 totals 14 residues. With 3 bases removed from V and 12 bases from J, the gap between germline ends came to 18 bases. The DNA of the CDR3 is TGTGCCAGCAGTGACAATGAAGGAAGCCCAGGCCAGCATTTT. This sequence encodes CASSDNEGSPGQHF.

J is TRBJ1-2 and V is TRBV6-5, with 10 bases fitting TRBD1. With 6 bases clipped from V and 11 bases from J, the junction kept 12 bases outside the gene matches. The CDR3 length is 14 residues. From germline, CDR1 is MNHEY and CDR2 SVGAGI. The CDR3 DNA reads TGTGCCAGCAGCCTGGCCGGGACAGGGGTCCTTTACACCTTC. Translation gives CASSLAGTGVLYTF.

The chain carries TRBV2 and TRBJ1-5, with D hard to call. With 7 bases removed from V and 8 bases from J, the gap between germline ends came to 15 bases. Germline lookup yields CDR1 SNHLY and CDR2 FYNNEI. The CDR3 is 13 amino acids. In DNA form, the CDR3 reads TGTGCCAGCAAGATTGAGGTGGGCGAGCCCCAGCATTTT. Protein sequence: CASKIEVGEPQHF.

The chain has TRBV24-1 and TRBJ1-5, with D unresolved. V lost 4 bases and J 5 bases, leaving 5 bases between the germline ends. In germline, CDR1 is KGHDR, CDR2 SFDVKD. This CDR3 has 12 amino acids. The CDR3 protein is CATSEVDQPQHF. The CDR3 coding sequence is TGTGCCACCAGTGAAGTCGATCAGCCCCAGCATTTT.

The CDR3 DNA follows: TGTGCCAGCGGTCTGGCTTTTAGCCCTTTGAACACTGAAGCTTTCTTT. This gives the protein CASGLAFSPLNTEAFF. This chain connects TRBV6-8 to TRBJ1-1, with D unresolved. The CDR3 contains 16 residues. From germline, CDR1 is MNHGY and CDR2 SAAAGT. V lost 8 bases, J lost 0 bases, and 19 bases lay in between.

V is TRBV11-2 and J is TRBJ2-7, with 7 bases fitting TRBD1. Losses at the gene ends were 3 bases for V and 4 bases for J; bases not matched to a gene: 3. The CDR3 extends over 13 amino acids. Germline V lookup: CDR1 SGHAT, CDR2 FQNNGV. The CDR3 protein is CASSLTGIYEQYF. In DNA, the CDR3 is TGTGCCAGCAGCTTGACAGGGATATACGAGCAGTACTTC. The complete variable domain, with remaining parts taken from reference TRBV11-2 and TRBJ2-7, reads EAGVAQSPRYKIIEKRQSVAFWCNPISGHATLYWYQQILGQGPKLLIQFQNNGVVDDSQLPKDRFSAERLKGVDSTLKIQPAKLEDSAVYLCASSLTGIYEQYFGPGTRLTVT.

The chain couples TRBV19 to TRBJ1-2; the D is unclear. The V end lost 3 bases, the J end lost 4 bases, and 9 bases lay between the germline ends. The CDR3 contains 13 residues. Per germline, CDR1 LNHDA and CDR2 SQIVND (reference sequence). The DNA for the CDR3 is TGTGCCAGTAGTATCGGACGTGGCTATGGCTACACCTTC. This encodes CASSIGRGYGYTF.

This rearrangement joins TRBV30 to TRBJ1-6; D remains ambiguous. Looked up from germline, CDR1 is GTSNPN and CDR2 is SVGIG (reference sequence). V lost 4 bases to trimming and J lost 9 bases, with 13 bases between them. CDR3 length equals 13 residues. CDR3 in DNA: TGTGCCTGGATGGGAGGGTTTCGTTCACCCCTCCACTTT. Translated, it gives CAWMGGFRSPLHF.

This clone was recorded a few times. The chain uses TRBV6-4 and TRBJ1-2; D is unresolved. Trimming cost V 2 bases and J 8 bases, with 9 bases left between them. CDR3 length: 12 residues. The germline V gene has CDR1 MRHNA and CDR2 SNTAGT. The DNA for the CDR3 is TGTGCCAGCAGTGACGGTCGTGCGGGCTACACCTTC. As protein: CASSDGRAGYTF.

This chain joins TRBV5-6 and TRBJ2-5, with D possibly matching TRBD2 (6 bases). Germline values: CDR1 SGHDT, CDR2 YYEEEE. V was trimmed by 4 bases and J by 7 bases, leaving 14 bases between them. This CDR3 has 13 residues. CDR3 coding DNA: TGTGCCAGCAGCCTGGAATTTAGCGGGACCCAGTACTTC. The encoded protein is CASSLEFSGTQYF.

The CDR3 here is CASSKVGGAYYGYTF. The CDR3 bases are TGTGCCAGCAGCAAAGTCGGGGGGGCCTACTATGGCTACACCTTC. The chain carries TRBV5-6 and TRBJ1-2; maybe TRBD1 (6 bases). Trimming stripped 4 bases from V and 3 bases from J, with 16 bases between. Looked up from germline, CDR1 is SGHDT and CDR2 is YYEEEE. The CDR3 runs to 15 residues.

This chain joins TRBV4-3 and TRBJ1-1; no firm D call. Germline V lookup: CDR1 LGHNA, CDR2 YSLEER. Trimming took 0 bases from V and 11 from J, leaving 16 bases between them. The CDR3 is 14 residues long. The CDR3 sequence: CASSQDQLGWRAFF. Here the CDR3 DNA reads TGCGCCAGCAGCCAAGATCAGTTGGGATGGCGGGCTTTCTTT.

This chain links TRBV18 with TRBJ2-1, with TRBD1 identical over 7 bases. The CDR3 runs to 18 residues. Germline loops: CDR1 KGHSH, CDR2 LQKENI. J was trimmed by 2 bases and V by 3 bases; bases with no gene match: 13. This CDR3 reads CASSPGTVMWGAYNEQFF. The CDR3 DNA is TGTGCCAGCTCACCGGGGACAGTCATGTGGGGCGCCTACAATGAGCAGTTCTTC.

This chain joins TRBV5-1 and TRBJ2-5; 9 bases line up with TRBD1. Germline trimming cut 3 bases from V and 5 bases from J; bases unmatched to any gene: 5. The CDR3 is 14 amino acids. Per germline, CDR1 SGHRS and CDR2 YFSETQ. The CDR3 reads CASSSGTGRETQYF. CDR3 bases: TGCGCCAGCAGCTCCGGGACAGGGAGGGAGACCCAGTACTTC.

The V and J genes are TRBV13 and TRBJ1-2; TRBD1 is a possible D gene (5 bases). Germline V lookup: CDR1 PRHDT, CDR2 FYEKMQ (reference sequence). The CDR3 length is 14 residues. Deletions cut 3 bases from V and 4 bases from J, with 12 bases between. CDR3 in DNA: TGTGCCAGCAGCTTCCAGGGAGATTCCTATGGCTACACCTTC. Protein sequence: CASSFQGDSYGYTF. The whole variable domain, remainder taken from reference TRBV13 and TRBJ1-2, is AAGVIQSPRHLIKEKRETATLKCYPIPRHDTVYWYQQGPGQDPQFLISFYEKMQSDKGSIPDRFSAQQFSDYHSELNMSSLELGDSALYFCASSFQGDSYGYTFGSGTRLTVV.

The CDR3 reads CASRENNEQYF. Here the CDR3 DNA reads TGTGCCTCCAGGGAAAACAACGAGCAGTACTTC. The chain combines TRBV30 with TRBJ2-7, with D possibly matching TRBD1 (5 bases). This CDR3 is 11 amino acids long. Trimming stripped 7 bases from V and 5 bases from J, with 12 bases between. Germline assignment: CDR1 GTSNPN and CDR2 SVGIG (reference sequence).

On this clone itself: Other DNA sequences in this sample translate to the same CDR3. J is TRBJ1-1 and V is TRBV19; D not resolved. Germline-derived CDR1 and CDR2 are LNHDA and SQIVND (reference sequence). This CDR3 region has 13 residues. V gave up 3 bases and J gave up 1 base, with 6 bases separating them. Here the CDR3 reads CASSIRGNTEAFF. The CDR3 DNA is TGTGCCAGTAGTATCCGGGGGAACACTGAAGCTTTCTTT. Full variable domain (remainder filled in from reference TRBV19 and TRBJ1-1): DGGITQSPKYLFRKEGQNVTLSCEQNLNHDAMYWYRQDPGQGLRLIYYSQIVNDFQKGDIAEGYSVSREKKESFPLTVTSAQKNPTAFYLCASSIRGNTEAFFGQGTRLTVV.

The chain recombines TRBV27 with TRBJ1-1; D might be TRBD1 (5 bases). The CDR3 consists of 13 residues. V gave up 8 bases and J gave up 4 bases, with 14 bases separating them. Germline V CDR1 and CDR2: MNHEY, SMNVEV (reference sequence). CDR3 amino acids: CASASGLGTEAFF. CDR3 in DNA: TGTGCCAGCGCCTCGGGGCTGGGCACTGAAGCTTTCTTT.

Here the CDR3 reads CASSFRTDTGELFF. The CDR3 DNA reads as TGCGCCAGCAGCTTCCGGACAGACACCGGGGAGCTGTTTTTT. J is TRBJ2-2 and V is TRBV5-1; D may be TRBD1 (6 bases). The length of the CDR3 is 14 residues. Deletions cut 2 bases from V and 3 bases from J, with 8 bases between. CDR1 and CDR2 from the germline V gene are SGHRS and YFSETQ.

V usage is TRBV4-3 and J usage is TRBJ1-3, with D tentatively TRBD1 (5 bases). The CDR3 contains 17 residues. V shed 4 bases and J shed 2 bases, with 18 bases lying between them. Per the germline V gene, CDR1 is LGHNA and CDR2 is YSLEER. CDR3 loop: CASSPLSGTYPGNTIYF. DNA of the CDR3: TGCGCCAGCAGCCCGTTATCCGGGACTTACCCTGGAAACACCATATATTTT.

The chain couples TRBV10-3 to TRBJ2-7, with D perhaps assigned TRBD1 or TRBD2 (5 bases each). Per germline, CDR1 ENHRY and CDR2 SYGVKD. CDR3 length equals 15 residues. Trimming cost V 4 bases and J 0 bases, with 13 bases left between them. The CDR3 loop reads CAISGGRDGSYEQYF. CDR3 DNA sequence: TGTGCCATCAGTGGTGGCCGGGACGGCTCCTACGAGCAGTACTTC.